One sample yielded the 20 T cell receptor beta chains listed below, sequenced in a study of breast tumors, draining lymph nodes, adjacent tissues. Breast cancer patients provided tissue from their axillary draining lymph nodes. TCRdb re-called the multiplex PCR reads through MiXCR, storing one row per CDR3 protein. Of about 130,000 distinct CDR3 sequences listed, 21% are singletons. The specimen was axillary lymph node tissue. The receptor set was obtained from a female donor with breast cancer. Some clones in this sample may be carry-over from other donors' samples.

Ten or more counts support this clonotype. This chain joins TRBV12-3 or TRBV12-4 and TRBJ1-6, with TRBD1 matching over 8 bases. V gave up 5 bases and J gave up 8 bases; unmatched junction bases: 14. The CDR3 length is 17 residues. The CDR3 DNA reads TGTGCCAGCAGTGTCACAGGGGGAAGCTTTGGTGATTCACCCCTCCACTTT. It yields the protein CASSVTGGSFGDSPLHF.

This clonotype was counted many times. The chain employs TRBV20-1 and TRBJ2-1; a possible D gene is TRBD2 (6 bases). V lost 6 bases and J 3 bases, leaving 21 bases between the germline ends. In germline, CDR1 is DFQATT, CDR2 SNEGSKA (reference sequence). The CDR3 runs to 16 residues. In DNA, the CDR3 is TGCAGTGCCCCATCCGTGTGGGAGGAGCACTACAATGAGCAGTTCTTC. This codes for CSAPSVWEEHYNEQFF.

This clonotype was seen only a few times. The genes are TRBV6-5 and TRBJ2-1, with a possible D match to TRBD2 (6 bases). Germline V gene data show CDR1 as MNHEY and CDR2 as SVGAGI. With 0 bases removed from V and 2 bases from J, the gap between germline ends came to 11 bases. The CDR3 runs 16 residues. DNA of the CDR3: TGTGCCAGCAGTTACTCGAGGAGGGCTCCCTACAATGAGCAGTTCTTC. It translates to CASSYSRRAPYNEQFF.

This clonotype has a count of ten or more. The V and J genes are TRBV20-1 and TRBJ2-3, with D possibly TRBD2 on 5 matching bases. Looked up from germline, CDR1 is DFQATT and CDR2 is SNEGSKA (reference sequence). This CDR3 region has 14 residues. V was cut by 2 bases and J by 0 bases, with 9 bases left in between. The CDR3 DNA follows: TGCAGTGCTAGATTGGGAGTTAGCACAGATACGCAGTATTTT. Protein: CSARLGVSTDTQYF.

This clonotype was seen at least ten times. The chain has TRBV10-2 and TRBJ1-3; D not certain. Per the germline V gene, CDR1 is WSHSY and CDR2 is SAAADI. Trimming removed 7 bases at V and 7 bases at J, with 5 bases between. The CDR3 totals 10 residues. The CDR3, as DNA: TGCGCCAGCATGGGGAACACCATATATTTT. Translated, it gives CASMGNTIYF.

This clonotype was seen many times. The chain employs TRBV3-1 and TRBJ2-3; D unresolved. The germline CDR1 and CDR2 sequences are LGHDT and YNNKEL (reference sequence). The CDR3 sequence is 13 residues long. V dropped 3 bases and J dropped 11 bases, with 15 bases sitting between them. In DNA, the CDR3 is TGTGCCAGCAGCCACTCGGGCGGTTCTGGGCAGTATTTT. Translating gives CASSHSGGSGQYF.

This clonotype was seen at least ten times. The chain recombines TRBV7-8 with TRBJ2-7, with D maybe TRBD2 (5 bases). Germline lookup yields CDR1 SGHVS and CDR2 FQNEAQ. The CDR3 loop spans 16 amino acids. V lost 7 bases and J 1 base, leaving 20 bases between the germline ends. For the CDR3, the DNA is TGTGCCAGCATCAACGAGGGTTCTAGAAATTCCTACGAGCAGTACTTC. Protein: CASINEGSRNSYEQYF.

This clonotype was detected only once. One base away lies a much larger clone, so this may be a sequencing read error. The rearrangement links TRBV6-5 to TRBJ1-4; D is uncertain. Trimming took off 4 bases at V and 6 bases at J, with 9 bases between the two ends. CDR1 is MNHEY and CDR2 is SVGAGI in the germline V gene. This CDR3 has 13 amino acids. As DNA, the CDR3 is TGTGCCAGCAGTTCTTCCGGGGATGAAAAACTGTTTTTT. Translation: CASSSSGDEKLFF.

A remark on this clonotype: This may come from a read error, since a much larger clone is one base off. V and J are TRBV30 and TRBJ1-5; no reliable D call. The CDR3 runs to 13 residues. Germline V lookup: CDR1 GTSNPN, CDR2 SVGIG (reference sequence). CDR3 DNA: TGTGCCTGGAGACAGACTAGCGATCAGCCCCAGCATTTT. It translates to CAWRQTSDQPQHF.

At least ten counts were recorded for this clonotype. This sequence joins TRBV20-1 and TRBJ1-2, with 9 bases matching TRBD1. The CDR3 spans 15 residues. Germline CDR1 and CDR2: DFQATT and SNEGSKA (reference sequence). V was clipped by 4 bases and J by 7 bases; unmatched bases: 13. This CDR3 reads CSAIVTGGLGGGYTF. For the CDR3, the DNA is TGCAGTGCTATCGTCACAGGGGGCCTCGGTGGTGGCTACACCTTC.

This clonotype was detected many times. The chain uses TRBV11-2 and TRBJ1-6, with D perhaps matching TRBD1 (6 bases). CDR1 is SGHAT and CDR2 is FQNNGV in the germline V gene. Trimming pared 6 bases from V and 10 bases from J, leaving 10 bases between. This CDR3 contains 12 residues. For the CDR3, the DNA is TGTGCCAGCAGTGCAGGGGTCTCACCCCTCCACTTT. Residues: CASSAGVSPLHF.

The V call is TRBV19, the J call TRBJ2-1; TRBD2 aligns across 12 bases. Germline V gives CDR1 LNHDA, CDR2 SQIVND (reference sequence). Losses at the gene ends were 1 base for V and 5 bases for J; bases not matched to a gene: 15. This CDR3 has 20 residues. This CDR3 is CASSIVGTGSRLAGDNEQFF. CDR3 sequence (DNA): TGTGCCAGTAGTATAGTGGGGACAGGCTCAAGACTAGCGGGAGACAATGAGCAGTTCTTC.

At least ten counts were recorded for this clonotype. The chain recombines TRBV4-1 with TRBJ1-5; TRBD1 matches 8 bases. V shed 0 bases and J 7 bases; nucleotides not matched to a gene: 17. CDR1 and CDR2 from the germline V gene are MGHRA and YSYEKL. This CDR3 spans 19 amino acids. The CDR3 loop is CASSQEAIPDRVTNQPQHF. The CDR3, as DNA: TGCGCCAGCAGCCAAGAGGCAATCCCGGACAGGGTAACGAACCAGCCCCAGCATTTT.

This clonotype was observed at least ten times. J is TRBJ2-3 and V is TRBV28, with 11 bases that match TRBD2. J lost 4 bases, V lost 6 bases, and 3 bases had no gene match. The germline V gene encodes CDR1 MDHEN and CDR2 SYDVKM. The CDR3 extends over 14 amino acids. CDR3 loop: CASRLAGGADTQYF. CDR3 bases: TGTGCCAGCAGGCTAGCGGGAGGTGCAGATACGCAGTATTTT.

In the case of this clonotype: The germline gene is not matched at one end of the junction; a read error may be the cause. The J gene is TRBJ1-5, the V gene TRBV20-1; D is perhaps TRBD1 (5 bases). The germline gives CDR1 DFQATT, CDR2 SNEGSKA (reference sequence). The CDR3 runs 14 residues. The CDR3 DNA is TGCTGTGCTAGTAGGGGTTATAGCAATCAGCCCCAGCACTTT. It encodes CCASRGYSNQPQHF.

A remark on this clonotype: This may arise from a read error, as a much more abundant clone is one base away. The chain combines TRBV29-1 with TRBJ2-3, with D unclear. This CDR3 is 13 amino acids long. Per germline, CDR1 SQVTM and CDR2 ANQGSEA. The chain's CDR3 is CSVVPQIADTRYF. DNA of the CDR3: TGCAGCGTTGTGCCCCAAATAGCAGATACGCGGTATTTT.

This clonotype was seen ten or more times. This chain joins TRBV12-3 or TRBV12-4 and TRBJ2-2, with 15 bases fitting TRBD2. After removal of 6 bases from V and 6 bases from J, the junction contained 5 bases not matched to a gene. The CDR3 extends over 16 amino acids. Here the CDR3 reads CASSRGLAGGPGELFF. The CDR3 region has the DNA TGTGCCAGCAGCCGGGGACTAGCGGGAGGACCCGGGGAGCTGTTTTTT.

The table lists this clonotype with many counts. The gene calls are TRBV12-3 or TRBV12-4 and TRBJ1-2, with TRBD1 as a possible D gene (6 bases). Deletions cut 6 bases from V and 7 bases from J, with 12 bases between. CDR3 length: 12 amino acids. The CDR3, as DNA: TGTGCCAGCAGATCGACAGGCCCTGGCTACACCTTC. Translating gives CASRSTGPGYTF.

This clonotype showed up many times. The V gene is TRBV9, the J gene TRBJ2-5; D possibly corresponds to TRBD1 (6 bases). Trimming pared 4 bases from V and 2 bases from J, leaving 21 bases between. The CDR3 length is 17 residues. Germline V gene sequence: CDR1 SGDLS, CDR2 YYNGEE. Here the CDR3 reads CASSTSSTSGEQETQYF. DNA of the CDR3: TGTGCCAGCAGCACATCCTCCACCTCAGGGGAACAAGAGACCCAGTACTTC.

This clonotype has ten or more counts. J is TRBJ1-5 and V is TRBV6-2 or TRBV6-3; D is unclear. Per the germline V gene, CDR1 is MNHEY and CDR2 is SVGEGT. CDR3 size: 12 residues. Trimming shortened V by 2 bases and J by 9 bases, and 8 bases separated the two germline ends. CDR3 coding DNA: TGTGCCAGCAGTTACGAGGGTTTGCCCCAGCATTTT. It encodes CASSYEGLPQHF.